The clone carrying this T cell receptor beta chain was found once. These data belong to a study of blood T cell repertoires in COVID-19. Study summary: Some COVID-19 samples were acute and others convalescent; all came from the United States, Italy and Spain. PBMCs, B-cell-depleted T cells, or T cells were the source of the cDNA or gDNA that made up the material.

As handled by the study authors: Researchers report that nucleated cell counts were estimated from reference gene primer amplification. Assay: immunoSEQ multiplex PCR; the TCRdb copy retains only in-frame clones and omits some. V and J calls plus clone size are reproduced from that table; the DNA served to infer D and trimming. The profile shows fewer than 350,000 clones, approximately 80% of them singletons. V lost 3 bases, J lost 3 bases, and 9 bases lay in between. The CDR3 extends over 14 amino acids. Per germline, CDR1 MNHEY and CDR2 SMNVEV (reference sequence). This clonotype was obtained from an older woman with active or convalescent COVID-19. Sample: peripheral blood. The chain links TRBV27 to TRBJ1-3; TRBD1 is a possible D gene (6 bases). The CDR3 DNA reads TGTGCCAGCAGTTTCACAGGGTTTGGAAACACCATATATTTT. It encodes CASSFTGFGNTIYF.